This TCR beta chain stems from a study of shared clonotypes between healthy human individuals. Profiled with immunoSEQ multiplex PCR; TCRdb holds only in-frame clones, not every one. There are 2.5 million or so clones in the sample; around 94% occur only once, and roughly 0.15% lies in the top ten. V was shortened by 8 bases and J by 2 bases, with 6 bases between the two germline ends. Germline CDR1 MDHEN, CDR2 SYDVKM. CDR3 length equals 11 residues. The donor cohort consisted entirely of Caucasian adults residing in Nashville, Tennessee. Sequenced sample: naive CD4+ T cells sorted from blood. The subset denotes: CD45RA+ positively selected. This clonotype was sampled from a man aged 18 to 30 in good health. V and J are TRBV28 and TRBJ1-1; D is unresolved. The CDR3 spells CASYRNTEAFF. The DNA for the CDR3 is TGTGCCAGCTACAGAAACACTGAAGCTTTCTTT.